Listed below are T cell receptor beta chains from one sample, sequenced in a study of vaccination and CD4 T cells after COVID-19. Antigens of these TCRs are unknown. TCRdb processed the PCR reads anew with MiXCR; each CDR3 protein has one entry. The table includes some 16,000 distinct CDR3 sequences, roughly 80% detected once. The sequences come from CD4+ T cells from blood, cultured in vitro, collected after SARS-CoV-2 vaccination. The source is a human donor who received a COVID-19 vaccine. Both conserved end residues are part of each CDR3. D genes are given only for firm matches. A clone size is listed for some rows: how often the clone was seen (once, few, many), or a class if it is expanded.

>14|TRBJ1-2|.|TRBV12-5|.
CASGLMGSPYGYTF
TGTGCTAGTGGTTTAATGGGTAGCCCCTATGGCTACACCTTC
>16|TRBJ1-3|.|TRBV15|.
CATSRDIRQTGNTIYF
TGTGCCACCAGCAGAGATATACGGCAGACTGGAAACACCATATATTTT
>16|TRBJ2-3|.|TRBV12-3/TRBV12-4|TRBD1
CASSRDRGKSTDTQYF
TGTGCCAGCAGTAGGGACAGGGGGAAAAGCACAGATACGCAGTATTTT
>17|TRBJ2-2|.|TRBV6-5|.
CASSYFWPGIVTGELFF
TGTGCCAGCAGTTACTTTTGGCCAGGAATCGTGACCGGGGAGCTGTTTTTT
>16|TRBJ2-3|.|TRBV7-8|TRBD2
CASSLMSSGPTDTQYF
TGTGCCAGCAGCTTAATGTCTAGCGGTCCCACAGATACGCAGTATTTT
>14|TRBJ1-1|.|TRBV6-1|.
CASSVGQINTEAFF
TGTGCCAGCAGTGTCGGACAGATCAACACTGAAGCTTTCTTT
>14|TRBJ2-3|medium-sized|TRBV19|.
CASRGPALTDTQYF
TGTGCCAGTAGGGGGCCAGCCCTCACAGATACGCAGTATTTT
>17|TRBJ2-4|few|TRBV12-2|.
CASRAPDSSVTKNIQYF
TGTGCAAGTCGCGCCCCGGACAGTTCGGTGACCAAAAACATTCAGTACTTC
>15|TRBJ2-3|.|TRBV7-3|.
CASSLAGYATDTQYF
TGTGCCAGCAGCTTGGCCGGGTACGCCACAGATACGCAGTATTTT
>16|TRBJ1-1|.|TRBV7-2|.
CASSLNLGLENTEAFF
TGTGCCAGCAGCTTGAACCTCGGACTGGAGAACACTGAAGCTTTCTTT
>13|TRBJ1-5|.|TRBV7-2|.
CASSFGDGQPQHF
TGTGCCAGCAGCTTCGGGGACGGTCAGCCCCAGCATTTT
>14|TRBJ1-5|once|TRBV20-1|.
CSAISLSGDQPQHF
TGCAGTGCTATAAGTTTATCGGGAGATCAGCCCCAGCATTTT
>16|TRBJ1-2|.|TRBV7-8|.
CASSLVGAGALYGYTF
TGTGCCAGCAGCTTGGTAGGGGCAGGGGCCCTCTATGGCTACACCTTC
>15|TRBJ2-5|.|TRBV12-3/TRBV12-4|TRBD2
CASSPAGLEKETQYF
TGTGCCAGCAGCCCGGCGGGACTAGAGAAAGAGACCCAGTACTTC
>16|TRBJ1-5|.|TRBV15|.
CATSRDRPGSNQPQHF
TGTGCCACCAGCAGAGATAGACCAGGGAGCAATCAGCCCCAGCATTTT
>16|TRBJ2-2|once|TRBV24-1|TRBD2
CATSDQGLAGVGELFF
TGTGCCACCAGTGATCAGGGACTAGCGGGGGTCGGGGAGCTGTTTTTT
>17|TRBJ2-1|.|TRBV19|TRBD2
CASSRTSGGASYNEQFF
TGTGCCAGTAGTAGGACTAGCGGGGGGGCTTCCTACAATGAGCAGTTCTTC
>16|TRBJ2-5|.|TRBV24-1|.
CATSVTTQEYGETQYF
TGTGCCACCAGTGTTACTACCCAAGAATATGGGGAGACCCAGTACTTC
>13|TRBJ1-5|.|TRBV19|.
CASNRELGQPQHF
TGTGCCAGCAACAGGGAATTGGGACAGCCCCAGCATTTT
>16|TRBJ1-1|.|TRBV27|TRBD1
CASSSEGEGAITEAFF
TGTGCCAGCAGTTCCGAAGGGGAGGGGGCGATAACTGAAGCTTTCTTT
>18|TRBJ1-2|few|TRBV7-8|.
CASSLALSSPQGFYGYTF
TGTGCCAGCAGCTTAGCGCTTTCCTCCCCCCAGGGTTTCTATGGCTACACCTTC
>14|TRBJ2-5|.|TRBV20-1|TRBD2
CSAISGTSRETQYF
TGCAGTGCTATCTCCGGGACTAGCCGAGAGACCCAGTACTTC